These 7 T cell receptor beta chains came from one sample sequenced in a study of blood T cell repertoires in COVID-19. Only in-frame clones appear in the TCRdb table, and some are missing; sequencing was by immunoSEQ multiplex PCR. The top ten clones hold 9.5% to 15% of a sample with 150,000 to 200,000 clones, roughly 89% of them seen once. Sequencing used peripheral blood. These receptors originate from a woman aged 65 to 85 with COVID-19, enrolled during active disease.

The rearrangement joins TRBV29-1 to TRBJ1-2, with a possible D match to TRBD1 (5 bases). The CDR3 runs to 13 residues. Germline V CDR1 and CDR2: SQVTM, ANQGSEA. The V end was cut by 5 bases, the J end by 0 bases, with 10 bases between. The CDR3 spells CSVYKGANYGYTF. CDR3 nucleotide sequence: TGCAGCGTTTATAAAGGGGCTAACTATGGCTACACCTTC. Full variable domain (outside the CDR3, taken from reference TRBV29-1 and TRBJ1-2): SAVISQKPSRDICQRGTSLTIQCQVDSQVTMMFWYRQQPGQSLTLIATANQGSEATYESGFVIDKFPISRPNLTFSTLTVSNMSPEDSSIYLCSVYKGANYGYTFGSGTRLTVV.

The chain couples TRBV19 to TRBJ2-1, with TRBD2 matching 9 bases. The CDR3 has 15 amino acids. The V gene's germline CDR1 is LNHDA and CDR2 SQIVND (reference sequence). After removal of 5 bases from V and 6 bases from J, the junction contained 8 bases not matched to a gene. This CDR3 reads CASSPSGNRGNEQFF. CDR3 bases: TGTGCCAGTAGTCCTAGCGGGAATAGGGGCAATGAGCAGTTCTTC.

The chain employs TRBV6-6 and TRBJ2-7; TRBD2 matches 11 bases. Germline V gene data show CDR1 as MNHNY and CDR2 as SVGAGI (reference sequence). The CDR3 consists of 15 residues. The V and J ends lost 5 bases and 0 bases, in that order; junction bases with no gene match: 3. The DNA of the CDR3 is TGTGCCAGCAGTACCACTAGCGGGGGCTCCTACGAGCAGTACTTC. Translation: CASSTTSGGSYEQYF.

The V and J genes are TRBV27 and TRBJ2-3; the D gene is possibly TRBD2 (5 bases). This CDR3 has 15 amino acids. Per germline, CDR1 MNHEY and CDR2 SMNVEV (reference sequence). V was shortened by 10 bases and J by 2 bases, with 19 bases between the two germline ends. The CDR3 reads CATRGYGYNTDTQYF. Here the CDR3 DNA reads TGTGCCACCCGAGGGTACGGGTACAACACAGATACGCAGTATTTT.

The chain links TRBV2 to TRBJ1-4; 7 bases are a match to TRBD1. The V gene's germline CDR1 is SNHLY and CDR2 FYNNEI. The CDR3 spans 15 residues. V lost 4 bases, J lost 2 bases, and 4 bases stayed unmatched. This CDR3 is CASSVQGGTNEKLFF. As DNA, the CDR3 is TGTGCCAGCAGTGTCCAGGGGGGTACTAATGAAAAACTGTTTTTT.

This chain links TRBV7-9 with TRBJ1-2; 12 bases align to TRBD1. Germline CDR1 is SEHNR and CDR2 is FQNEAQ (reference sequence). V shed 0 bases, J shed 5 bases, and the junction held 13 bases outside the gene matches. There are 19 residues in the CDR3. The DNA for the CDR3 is TGTGCCAGCAGCTTAGCCGGGACAGGGGGCGCGGGCATGCAGTATGGCTACACCTTC. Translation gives CASSLAGTGGAGMQYGYTF.

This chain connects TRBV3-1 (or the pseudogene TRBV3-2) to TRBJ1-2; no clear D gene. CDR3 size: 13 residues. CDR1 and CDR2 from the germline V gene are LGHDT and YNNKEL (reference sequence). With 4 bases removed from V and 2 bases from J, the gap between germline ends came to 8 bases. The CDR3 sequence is CASSRAVNYGYTF. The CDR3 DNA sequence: TGTGCCAGCAGCCGGGCAGTGAACTATGGCTACACCTTC.